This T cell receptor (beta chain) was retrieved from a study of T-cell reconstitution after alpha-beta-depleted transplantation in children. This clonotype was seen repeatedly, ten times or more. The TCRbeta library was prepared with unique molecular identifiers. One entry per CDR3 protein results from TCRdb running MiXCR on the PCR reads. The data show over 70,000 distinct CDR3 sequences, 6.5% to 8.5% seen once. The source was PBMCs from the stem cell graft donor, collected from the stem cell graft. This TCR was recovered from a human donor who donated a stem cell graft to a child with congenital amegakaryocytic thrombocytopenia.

Here the CDR3 reads CSAYSTGEGETQYF. For the CDR3, the DNA is TGCAGTGCCTACTCGACAGGAGAGGGAGAGACCCAGTACTTC. The chain couples TRBV20-1 to TRBJ2-5; possibly TRBD1 for D (6 bases). Germline V gene data show CDR1 as DFQATT and CDR2 as SNEGSKA (reference sequence). The ends were cut back, 6 bases at V and 4 bases at J, with 18 bases in the middle. CDR3 length equals 14 residues.